This TCR beta chain was sequenced for a study of blood T cell repertoires in COVID-19. The overall study: The United States, Italy and Spain supplied acute and convalescent COVID-19 samples. PBMCs, B-cell-depleted T cells, or T cells were the source of the cDNA or gDNA that made up the material.

Authors' processing steps: Nucleated cell number was recorded as an estimate derived from reference gene primer amplification. The table came from immunoSEQ multiplex PCR; TCRdb's copy has only in-frame clones and leaves some out. V, J and clone size are those of that table, while D and trimming were read from the DNA. The data show about 73,000 clones, with 75% to 90% seen just once and about 10% held by the top ten. This clone has a handful of counts. Trimming shortened V by 0 bases and J by 2 bases, and 5 bases separated the two germline ends. Germline values: CDR1 SGHNT, CDR2 YYREEE (reference sequence). There are 14 residues in the CDR3.

Sequencing input: peripheral blood. This sequence was found in an elderly man with acute or convalescent COVID-19. This chain joins TRBV5-4 and TRBJ2-2; D ambiguous. The CDR3 bases are TGTGCCAGCAGCTTGGCACTCAACACCGGGGAGCTGTTTTTT. Its translation: CASSLALNTGELFF.